A selection of T cell receptor beta chains follows, all from one sample in a study of shared clonotypes between healthy human individuals. Repertoires were generated with immunoSEQ multiplex PCR, while TCRdb's copy carries only in-frame clones and drops some. The table lists approximately 980,000 clones, less than 85% of them singletons, with around 1.4% in the top ten. The sample comprised memory CD4+ T cells sorted from blood. The receptors originated from a young man in good health. Each CDR3 is given with its conserved first and last residue. The D gene is left open where the match is weak. Clone size is not always given. Where it is, it says once, few, many or a class for expanded clones.

J gene: TRBJ1-6; V gene: TRBV9; CDR3 length: 13; clone size: -; D gene: -; CDR3 protein: CASSQGPNSPLHF; CDR3 DNA: TGTGCCAGCAGCCAGGGCCCCAATTCACCCCTCCACTTT
J gene: TRBJ1-5; V gene: TRBV6-6; CDR3 length: 13; clone size: -; D gene: -; CDR3 protein: CASTLDFSQPQHF; CDR3 DNA: TGTGCCAGCACCCTGGACTTCAGTCAGCCCCAGCATTTT
J gene: TRBJ1-2; V gene: TRBV2; CDR3 length: 15; clone size: -; D gene: -; CDR3 protein: CASRKGGASNYGYTF; CDR3 DNA: TGTGCCAGCAGGAAGGGGGGGGCTTCTAACTATGGCTACACCTTC
J gene: TRBJ1-1; V gene: TRBV10-2; CDR3 length: 13; clone size: -; D gene: -; CDR3 protein: CASSTDPNTEAFF; CDR3 DNA: TGCGCCAGCAGCACAGATCCGAACACTGAAGCTTTCTTT
J gene: TRBJ1-4; V gene: TRBV19; CDR3 length: 14; clone size: once; D gene: -; CDR3 protein: CVSSAPDQRGKLFF; CDR3 DNA: TGTGTCAGTAGTGCGCCCGACCAAAGGGGAAAACTGTTTTTT
J gene: TRBJ2-3; V gene: TRBV7-9; CDR3 length: 15; clone size: -; D gene: -; CDR3 protein: CASSFDTPGADTQYF; CDR3 DNA: TGTGCCAGCAGCTTTGACACCCCTGGCGCAGATACGCAGTATTTT
J gene: TRBJ1-2; V gene: TRBV28; CDR3 length: 14; clone size: -; D gene: -; CDR3 protein: CASRGGVQFYGYTF; CDR3 DNA: TGTGCCAGCAGAGGGGGGGTGCAGTTTTATGGCTACACCTTC
J gene: TRBJ1-2; V gene: TRBV7-2; CDR3 length: 14; clone size: few; D gene: -; CDR3 protein: CASSKRDSIYGYTF; CDR3 DNA: TGTGCCAGCAGCAAACGGGACTCAATCTATGGCTACACCTTC
J gene: TRBJ2-1; V gene: TRBV4-1; CDR3 length: 18; clone size: -; D gene: TRBD2; CDR3 protein: CASSQALGGSGRANEQFF; CDR3 DNA: TGCGCCAGCAGCCAAGCTCTCGGGGGAAGCGGGAGGGCCAATGAGCAGTTCTTC
J gene: TRBJ2-3; V gene: TRBV5-1; CDR3 length: 15; clone size: -; D gene: TRBD1; CDR3 protein: CASSLNDRVIDTQYF; CDR3 DNA: TGCGCCAGCAGCTTGAACGACAGGGTGATAGATACGCAGTATTTT
J gene: TRBJ1-2; V gene: TRBV11-2; CDR3 length: 16; clone size: -; D gene: TRBD1; CDR3 protein: CASSQGGQGMHYGYTF; CDR3 DNA: TGTGCCAGCAGCCAAGGCGGACAGGGGATGCACTATGGCTACACCTTC
J gene: TRBJ2-1; V gene: TRBV2; CDR3 length: 13; clone size: -; D gene: -; CDR3 protein: CASTSGTKNEQFF; CDR3 DNA: TGTGCCAGCACCTCCGGGACAAAGAATGAGCAGTTCTTC
J gene: TRBJ1-6; V gene: TRBV6-1; CDR3 length: 15; clone size: -; D gene: -; CDR3 protein: CASSEPRTGNSPLHF; CDR3 DNA: TGTGCCAGCAGTGAACCTCGGACTGGAAATTCACCCCTCCACTTT
J gene: TRBJ2-5; V gene: TRBV18; CDR3 length: 13; clone size: -; D gene: TRBD1; CDR3 protein: CASSSGTGETQYF; CDR3 DNA: TGTGCCAGCTCGTCGGGGACAGGGGAGACCCAGTACTTC
J gene: TRBJ2-7; V gene: TRBV11-2; CDR3 length: 15; clone size: many; D gene: -; CDR3 protein: CASSEGYGLFSEQYF; CDR3 DNA: TGTGCCAGCAGCGAGGGGTACGGACTCTTTAGCGAGCAGTACTTC
J gene: TRBJ2-1; V gene: TRBV5-1; CDR3 length: 15; clone size: -; D gene: -; CDR3 protein: CASSQQGPGSNEQFF; CDR3 DNA: TGCGCCAGCAGCCAACAGGGTCCGGGGAGCAATGAGCAGTTCTTC
J gene: TRBJ2-3; V gene: TRBV7-7; CDR3 length: 16; clone size: -; D gene: TRBD2; CDR3 protein: CASSPGGSGGRDTQYF; CDR3 DNA: TGTGCTAGCAGCCCCGGGGGTAGCGGGGGGCGAGATACGCAGTATTTT
J gene: TRBJ2-5; V gene: TRBV7-9; CDR3 length: 14; clone size: -; D gene: -; CDR3 protein: CASSLLGGGETQYF; CDR3 DNA: TGTGCCAGCAGCTTACTCGGGGGCGGTGAGACCCAGTACTTC
J gene: TRBJ1-2; V gene: TRBV28; CDR3 length: 14; clone size: -; D gene: -; CDR3 protein: CASSFRAANYGYTF; CDR3 DNA: TGTGCCAGCAGTTTCAGGGCCGCAAATTATGGCTACACCTTC
J gene: TRBJ1-4; V gene: TRBV18; CDR3 length: 13; clone size: -; D gene: -; CDR3 protein: CASSPDFNEKLFF; CDR3 DNA: TGTGCCAGCTCACCGGATTTTAATGAAAAACTGTTTTTT
J gene: TRBJ2-7; V gene: TRBV5-1; CDR3 length: 16; clone size: -; D gene: TRBD1; CDR3 protein: CASSFQPGQGRNEQYF; CDR3 DNA: TGCGCCAGCAGCTTTCAACCCGGACAGGGGCGCAACGAGCAGTACTTC
J gene: TRBJ2-7; V gene: TRBV5-4; CDR3 length: 14; clone size: -; D gene: -; CDR3 protein: CASSSKQGRSEQYF; CDR3 DNA: TGTGCCAGCAGCTCAAAACAGGGAAGGAGCGAGCAGTACTTC
J gene: TRBJ2-5; V gene: TRBV4-1; CDR3 length: 15; clone size: once; D gene: TRBD2; CDR3 protein: CASSPHMAGGETQYF; CDR3 DNA: TGCGCCAGCAGCCCGCATATGGCGGGGGGGGAGACCCAGTACTTC
J gene: TRBJ2-5; V gene: TRBV28; CDR3 length: 14; clone size: -; D gene: TRBD1; CDR3 protein: CASSPGDRGETQYF; CDR3 DNA: TGTGCCAGCAGTCCCGGGGACAGGGGGGAGACCCAGTACTTC
J gene: TRBJ1-1; V gene: TRBV5-6; CDR3 length: 14; clone size: few; D gene: -; CDR3 protein: CASSLWRLNTEAFF; CDR3 DNA: TGTGCCAGCAGCTTGTGGCGGCTGAACACTGAAGCTTTCTTT
J gene: TRBJ1-4; V gene: TRBV7-9; CDR3 length: 15; clone size: -; D gene: TRBD1; CDR3 protein: CASSADRGPNEKLFF; CDR3 DNA: TGTGCCAGCAGCGCCGACAGGGGACCTAATGAAAAACTGTTTTTT
J gene: TRBJ2-2; V gene: TRBV5-1; CDR3 length: 15; clone size: -; D gene: -; CDR3 protein: CASSLALGGSGELFF; CDR3 DNA: TGCGCCAGCAGCTTGGCCTTGGGGGGAAGCGGGGAGCTGTTTTTT
J gene: TRBJ2-2; V gene: TRBV25-1; CDR3 length: 14; clone size: -; D gene: -; CDR3 protein: CASSQAGRTGELFF; CDR3 DNA: TGTGCCAGCAGTCAGGCAGGGAGAACCGGGGAGCTGTTTTTT
J gene: TRBJ1-4; V gene: TRBV2; CDR3 length: 12; clone size: once; D gene: -; CDR3 protein: CASSRTNEKLFF; CDR3 DNA: TGTGCCAGCAGTCGGACCAATGAAAAACTGTTTTTT
J gene: TRBJ2-1; V gene: TRBV9; CDR3 length: 13; clone size: -; D gene: TRBD1; CDR3 protein: CASSVGSGQGQFF; CDR3 DNA: TGTGCCAGCAGCGTAGGCAGCGGACAGGGGCAGTTCTTC
J gene: TRBJ1-3; V gene: TRBV9; CDR3 length: 15; clone size: few; D gene: -; CDR3 protein: CASTRNGLSGNTIYF; CDR3 DNA: TGTGCCAGCACCAGAAACGGACTCTCTGGAAACACCATATATTTT
J gene: TRBJ1-1; V gene: TRBV6-5; CDR3 length: 13; clone size: -; D gene: -; CDR3 protein: CASSSRGLTEAFF; CDR3 DNA: TGTGCCAGCAGTTCCCGTGGGTTGACTGAAGCTTTCTTT
J gene: TRBJ2-5; V gene: TRBV18; CDR3 length: 14; clone size: -; D gene: TRBD1; CDR3 protein: CASSPGQGFETQYF; CDR3 DNA: TGTGCCAGCTCACCGGGACAGGGATTTGAGACCCAGTACTTC
J gene: TRBJ1-1; V gene: TRBV2; CDR3 length: 15; clone size: -; D gene: TRBD1; CDR3 protein: CASSHYRDRITEAFF; CDR3 DNA: TGTGCCAGCAGCCACTACCGGGACAGGATTACTGAAGCTTTCTTT
J gene: TRBJ2-1; V gene: TRBV9; CDR3 length: 13; clone size: few; D gene: -; CDR3 protein: CASSALNGDEQFF; CDR3 DNA: TGTGCCAGCAGCGCCCTGAACGGGGACGAGCAGTTCTTC
J gene: TRBJ1-3; V gene: TRBV18; CDR3 length: 17; clone size: -; D gene: -; CDR3 protein: CASSPPDGPVSGNTIYF; CDR3 DNA: TGTGCCAGCTCACCACCCGACGGCCCGGTCTCTGGAAACACCATATATTTT